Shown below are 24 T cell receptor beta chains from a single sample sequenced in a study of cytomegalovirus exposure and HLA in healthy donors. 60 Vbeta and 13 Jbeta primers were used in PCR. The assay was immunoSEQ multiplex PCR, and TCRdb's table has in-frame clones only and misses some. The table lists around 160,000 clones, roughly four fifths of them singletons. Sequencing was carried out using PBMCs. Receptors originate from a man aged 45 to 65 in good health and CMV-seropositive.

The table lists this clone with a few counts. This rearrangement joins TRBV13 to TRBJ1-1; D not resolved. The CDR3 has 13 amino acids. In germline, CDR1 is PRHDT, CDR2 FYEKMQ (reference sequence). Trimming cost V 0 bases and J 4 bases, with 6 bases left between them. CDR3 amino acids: CASSLGFRTEAFF. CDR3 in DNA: TGTGCCAGCAGCTTAGGGTTCCGCACTGAAGCTTTCTTT.

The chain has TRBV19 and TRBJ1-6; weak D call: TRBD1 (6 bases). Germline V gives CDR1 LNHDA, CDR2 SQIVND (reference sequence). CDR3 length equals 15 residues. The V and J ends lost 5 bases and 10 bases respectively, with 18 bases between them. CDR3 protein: CASSGPTGIGSPLHF. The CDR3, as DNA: TGTGCCAGTAGTGGGCCTACAGGGATCGGGTCACCCCTCCACTTT.

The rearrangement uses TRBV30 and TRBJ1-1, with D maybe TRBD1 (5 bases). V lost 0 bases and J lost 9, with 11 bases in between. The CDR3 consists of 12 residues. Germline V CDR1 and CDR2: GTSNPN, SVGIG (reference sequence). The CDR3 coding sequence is TGTGCCTGGAGTGTAACAGGTTCGAAAGCTTTCTTT. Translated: CAWSVTGSKAFF.

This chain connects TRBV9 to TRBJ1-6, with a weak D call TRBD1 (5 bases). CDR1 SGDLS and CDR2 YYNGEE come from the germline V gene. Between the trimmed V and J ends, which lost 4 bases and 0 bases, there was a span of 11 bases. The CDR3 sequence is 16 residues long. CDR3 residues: CASSIGQSSYNSPLHF. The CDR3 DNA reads TGTGCCAGCAGCATAGGACAAAGCTCCTATAATTCACCCCTCCACTTT.

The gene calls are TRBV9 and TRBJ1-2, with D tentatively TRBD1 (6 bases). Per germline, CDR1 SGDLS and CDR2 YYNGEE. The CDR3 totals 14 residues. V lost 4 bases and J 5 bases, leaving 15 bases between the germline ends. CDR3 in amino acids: CASSTHTGSYGYTF. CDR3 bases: TGTGCCAGCAGCACCCACACAGGGAGTTATGGCTACACCTTC.

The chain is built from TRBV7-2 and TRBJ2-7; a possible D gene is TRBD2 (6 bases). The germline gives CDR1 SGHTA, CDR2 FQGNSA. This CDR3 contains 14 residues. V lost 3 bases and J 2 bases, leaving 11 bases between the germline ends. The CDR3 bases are TGTGCCAGCAGCTTGGGGGGTTACACCTACGAGCAGTACTTC. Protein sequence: CASSLGGYTYEQYF.

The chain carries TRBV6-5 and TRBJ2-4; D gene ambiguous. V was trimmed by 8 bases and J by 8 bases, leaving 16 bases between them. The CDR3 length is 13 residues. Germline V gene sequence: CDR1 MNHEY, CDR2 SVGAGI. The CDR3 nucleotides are TGTGCCAGCGCGGAGACCGGATCGGACATTCAGTACTTC. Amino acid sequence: CASAETGSDIQYF.

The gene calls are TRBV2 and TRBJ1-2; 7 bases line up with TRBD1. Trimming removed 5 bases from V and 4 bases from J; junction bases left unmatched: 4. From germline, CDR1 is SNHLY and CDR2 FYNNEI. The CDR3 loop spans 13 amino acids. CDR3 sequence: CASSNDRAYGYTF. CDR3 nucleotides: TGTGCCAGCAGTAACGACAGGGCCTATGGCTACACCTTC.

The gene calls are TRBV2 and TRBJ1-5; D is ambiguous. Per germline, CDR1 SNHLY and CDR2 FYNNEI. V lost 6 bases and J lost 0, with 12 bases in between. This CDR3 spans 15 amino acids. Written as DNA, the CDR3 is TGTGCCAGCAGGATGGAGACGGTTAGCAATCAGCCCCAGCATTTT. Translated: CASRMETVSNQPQHF.

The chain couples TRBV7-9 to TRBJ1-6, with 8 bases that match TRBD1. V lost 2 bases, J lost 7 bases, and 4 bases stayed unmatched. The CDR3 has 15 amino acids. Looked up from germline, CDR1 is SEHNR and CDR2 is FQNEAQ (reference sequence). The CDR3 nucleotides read TGTGCCAGCAGCTTACCGGGACAGGCGAATTCACCCCTCCACTTT. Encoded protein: CASSLPGQANSPLHF.

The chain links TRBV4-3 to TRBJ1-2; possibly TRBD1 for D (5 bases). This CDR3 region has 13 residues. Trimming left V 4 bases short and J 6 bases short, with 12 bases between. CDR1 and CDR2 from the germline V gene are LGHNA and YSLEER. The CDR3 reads CASSPRRGDGYTF. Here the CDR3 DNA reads TGCGCCAGCAGCCCCCGGAGGGGCGATGGCTACACCTTC.

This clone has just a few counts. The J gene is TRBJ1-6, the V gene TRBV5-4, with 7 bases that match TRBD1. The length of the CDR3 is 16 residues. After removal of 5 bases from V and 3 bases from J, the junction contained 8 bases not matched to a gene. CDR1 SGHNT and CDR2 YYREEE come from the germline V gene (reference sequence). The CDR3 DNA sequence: TGTGCCAGCAGAATAAGGGACAGCGACTATAATTCACCCCTCCACTTT. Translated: CASRIRDSDYNSPLHF.

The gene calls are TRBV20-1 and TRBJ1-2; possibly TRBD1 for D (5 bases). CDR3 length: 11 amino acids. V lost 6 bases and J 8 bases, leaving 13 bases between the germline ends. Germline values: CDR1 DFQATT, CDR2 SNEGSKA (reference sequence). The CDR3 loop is CSAPGEWGYTF. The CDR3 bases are TGCAGTGCCCCGGGGGAATGGGGCTACACCTTC.

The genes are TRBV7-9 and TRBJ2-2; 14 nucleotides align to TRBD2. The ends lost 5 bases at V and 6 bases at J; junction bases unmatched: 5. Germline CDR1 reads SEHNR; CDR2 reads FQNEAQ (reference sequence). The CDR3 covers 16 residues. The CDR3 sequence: CASSLGTSGSPGELFF. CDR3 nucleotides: TGTGCCAGCAGCCTAGGGACTAGCGGGAGTCCCGGGGAGCTGTTTTTT.

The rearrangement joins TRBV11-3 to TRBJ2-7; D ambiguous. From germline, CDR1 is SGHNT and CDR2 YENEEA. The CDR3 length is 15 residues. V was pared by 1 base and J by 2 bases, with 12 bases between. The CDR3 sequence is CASSLGPTSTYEQYF. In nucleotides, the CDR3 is TGTGCCAGCAGCTTAGGCCCGACATCTACCTACGAGCAGTACTTC.

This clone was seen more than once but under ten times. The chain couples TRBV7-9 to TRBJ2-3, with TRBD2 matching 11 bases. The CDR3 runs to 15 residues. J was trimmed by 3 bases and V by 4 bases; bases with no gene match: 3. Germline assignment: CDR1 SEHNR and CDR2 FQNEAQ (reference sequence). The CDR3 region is CASSYLAGGTDTQYF. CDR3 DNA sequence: TGTGCCAGCAGCTATCTAGCGGGGGGTACAGATACGCAGTATTTT.

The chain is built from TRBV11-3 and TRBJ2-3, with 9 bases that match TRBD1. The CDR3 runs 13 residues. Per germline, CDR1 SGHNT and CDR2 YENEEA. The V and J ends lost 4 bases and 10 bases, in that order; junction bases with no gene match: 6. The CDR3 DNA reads TGTGCCAGCAGCTCAGGGGGACAGGGTTCGCAGTATTTT. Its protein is CASSSGGQGSQYF.

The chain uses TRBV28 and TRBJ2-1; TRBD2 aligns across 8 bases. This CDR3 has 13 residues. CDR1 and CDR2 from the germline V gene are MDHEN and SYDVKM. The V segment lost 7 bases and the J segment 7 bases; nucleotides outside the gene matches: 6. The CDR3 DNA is TGTGCCAGCATGAGCGGGAGTCTAAATGAGCAGTTCTTC. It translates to CASMSGSLNEQFF.

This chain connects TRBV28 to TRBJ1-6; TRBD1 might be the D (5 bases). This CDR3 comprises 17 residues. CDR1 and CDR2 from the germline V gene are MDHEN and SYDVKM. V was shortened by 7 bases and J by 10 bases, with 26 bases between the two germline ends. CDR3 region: CASIQKPGGYLLSPLHF. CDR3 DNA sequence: TGTGCCAGCATCCAAAAACCCGGGGGATACCTCTTGTCACCCCTCCACTTT.

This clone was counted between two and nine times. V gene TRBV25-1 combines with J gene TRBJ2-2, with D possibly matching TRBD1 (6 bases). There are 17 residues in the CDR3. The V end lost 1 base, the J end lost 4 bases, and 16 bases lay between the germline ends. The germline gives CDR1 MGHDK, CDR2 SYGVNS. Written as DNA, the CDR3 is TGTGCCAGCAGTGAATTGGCTCCGGACAGTACCACCGGGGAGCTGTTTTTT. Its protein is CASSELAPDSTTGELFF.

CDR3 nucleotides: TGCGCCAGCAGCTTGAAAGGGGCTCAACCTATGAACACTGAAGCTTTCTTT. Encoded protein: CASSLKGAQPMNTEAFF. The chain links TRBV5-1 to TRBJ1-1; D is possibly TRBD1 (5 bases). Per the germline V gene, CDR1 is SGHRS and CDR2 is YFSETQ. Trimming removed 1 base at V and 0 bases at J, with 16 bases between. This CDR3 is 17 amino acids long.

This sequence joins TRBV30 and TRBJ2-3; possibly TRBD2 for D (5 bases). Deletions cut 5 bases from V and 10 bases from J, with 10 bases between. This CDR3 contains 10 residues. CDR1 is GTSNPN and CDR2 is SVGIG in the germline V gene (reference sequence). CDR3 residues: CAWQAEAQYF. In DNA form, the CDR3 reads TGTGCCTGGCAAGCGGAGGCGCAGTATTTT.

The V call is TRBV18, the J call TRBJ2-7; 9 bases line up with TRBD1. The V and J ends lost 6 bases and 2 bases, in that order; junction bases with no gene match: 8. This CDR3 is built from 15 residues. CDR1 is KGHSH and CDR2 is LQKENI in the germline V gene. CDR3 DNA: TGTGCCAGCTCGATGGGACAGGGTCCCACCTACGAGCAGTACTTC. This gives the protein CASSMGQGPTYEQYF.

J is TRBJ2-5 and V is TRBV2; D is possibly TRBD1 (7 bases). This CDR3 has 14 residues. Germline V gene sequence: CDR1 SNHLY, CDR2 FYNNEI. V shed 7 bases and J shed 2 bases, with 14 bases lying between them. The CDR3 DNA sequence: TGTGCCAGCAAAGGGGGGACAGCACAAGAGACCCAGTACTTC. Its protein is CASKGGTAQETQYF.